This TCR beta chain was sequenced for a study of CD4 and CD8 cells across lung adenocarcinoma regions. This CDR3 has 17 amino acids. Germline V gives CDR1 MNHNS, CDR2 SASEGT. V lost 4 bases and J 6 bases, leaving 22 bases between the germline ends. Samples came from patients with localized non-small cell lung adenocarcinoma. MiXCR, run by TCRdb on the PCR reads, gives a single entry per CDR3 protein. The table records about 9,000 distinct CDR3 sequences, 40% to 50% of them present only once. This chain connects TRBV6-1 to TRBJ2-1; D is unclear. Sequences were obtained from CD4+ T cells from the margin of a lung tumor. This sequence was found in a female donor with lung adenocarcinoma. The CD4 and CD8 labels of this study may be unreliable. The CDR3 loop is CASSVLRIGLRGNEQFF. The CDR3 nucleotides are TGTGCCAGCAGTGTCTTACGAATCGGGCTACGAGGCAATGAGCAGTTCTTC.